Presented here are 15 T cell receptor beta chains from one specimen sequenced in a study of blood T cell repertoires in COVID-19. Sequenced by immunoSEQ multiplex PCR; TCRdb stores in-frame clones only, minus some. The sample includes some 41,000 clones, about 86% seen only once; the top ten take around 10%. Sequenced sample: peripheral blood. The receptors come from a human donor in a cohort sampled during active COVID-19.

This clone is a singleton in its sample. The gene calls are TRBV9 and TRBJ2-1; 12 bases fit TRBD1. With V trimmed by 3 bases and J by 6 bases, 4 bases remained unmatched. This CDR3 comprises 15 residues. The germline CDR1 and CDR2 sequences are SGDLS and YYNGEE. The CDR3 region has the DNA TGTGCCAGCAGCGGAGGGACAGGGGGCGGCAATGAGCAGTTCTTC. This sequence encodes CASSGGTGGGNEQFF.

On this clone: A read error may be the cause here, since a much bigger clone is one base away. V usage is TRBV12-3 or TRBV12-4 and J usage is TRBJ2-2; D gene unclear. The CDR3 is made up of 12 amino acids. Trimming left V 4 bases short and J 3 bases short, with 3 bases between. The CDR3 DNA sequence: TGTGCCAGCAGTTCGGACACCGGGGAGCTGTTTTTT. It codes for CASSSDTGELFF.

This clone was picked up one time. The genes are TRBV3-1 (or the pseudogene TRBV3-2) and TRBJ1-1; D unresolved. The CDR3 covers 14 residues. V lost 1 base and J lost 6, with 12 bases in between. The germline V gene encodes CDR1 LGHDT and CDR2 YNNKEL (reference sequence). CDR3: CASSQVSGFAEAFF. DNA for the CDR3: TGTGCCAGCAGCCAAGTGTCCGGGTTTGCTGAAGCTTTCTTT.

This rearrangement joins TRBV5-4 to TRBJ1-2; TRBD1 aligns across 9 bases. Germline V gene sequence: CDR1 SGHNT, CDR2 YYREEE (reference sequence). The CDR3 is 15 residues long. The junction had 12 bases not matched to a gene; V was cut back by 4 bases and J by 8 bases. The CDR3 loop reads CASSTKDRGPFGYTF. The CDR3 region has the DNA TGTGCCAGCAGCACCAAGGACAGGGGCCCGTTCGGCTACACCTTC. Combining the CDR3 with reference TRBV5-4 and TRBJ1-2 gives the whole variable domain ETGVTQSPTHLIKTRGQQVTLRCSSQSGHNTVSWYQQALGQGPQFIFQYYREEENGRGNFPPRFSGLQFPNYSSELNVNALELDDSALYLCASSTKDRGPFGYTFGSGTRLTVV.

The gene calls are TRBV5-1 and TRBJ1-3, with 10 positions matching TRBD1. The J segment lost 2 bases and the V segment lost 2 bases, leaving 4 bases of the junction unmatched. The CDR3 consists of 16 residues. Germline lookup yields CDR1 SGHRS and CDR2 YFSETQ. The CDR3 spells CASSLGTGETGNTIYF. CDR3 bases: TGCGCCAGCAGCTTAGGGACAGGGGAAACTGGAAACACCATATATTTT.

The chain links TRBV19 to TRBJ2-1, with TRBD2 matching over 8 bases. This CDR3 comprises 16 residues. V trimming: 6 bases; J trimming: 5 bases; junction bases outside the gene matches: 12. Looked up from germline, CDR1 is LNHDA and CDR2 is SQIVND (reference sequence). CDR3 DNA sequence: TGTGCCAGTAGGGTCGGGGGGGCTCCACCCCACAATGAGCAGTTCTTC. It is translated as CASRVGGAPPHNEQFF.

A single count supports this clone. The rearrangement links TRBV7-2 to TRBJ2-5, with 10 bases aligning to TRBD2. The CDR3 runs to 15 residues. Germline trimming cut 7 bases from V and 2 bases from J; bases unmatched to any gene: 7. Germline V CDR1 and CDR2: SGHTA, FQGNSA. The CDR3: CASTIAGGVQETQYF. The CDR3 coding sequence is TGTGCCAGCACAATAGCGGGGGGAGTACAAGAGACCCAGTACTTC.

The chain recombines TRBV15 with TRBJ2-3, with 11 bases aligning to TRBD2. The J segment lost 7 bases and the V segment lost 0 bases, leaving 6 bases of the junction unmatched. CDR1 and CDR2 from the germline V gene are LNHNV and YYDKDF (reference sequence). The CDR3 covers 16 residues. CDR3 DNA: TGTGCCACCAGCAGAGATCTTAGCGGGGGGGCTAATACGCAGTATTTT. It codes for CATSRDLSGGANTQYF.

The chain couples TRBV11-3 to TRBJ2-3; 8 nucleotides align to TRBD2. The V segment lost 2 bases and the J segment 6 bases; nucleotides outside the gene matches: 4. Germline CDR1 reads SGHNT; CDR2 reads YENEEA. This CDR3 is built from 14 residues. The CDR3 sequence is CASSLPGGYDTQYF. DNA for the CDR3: TGTGCCAGCAGCTTACCGGGGGGGTACGATACGCAGTATTTT.

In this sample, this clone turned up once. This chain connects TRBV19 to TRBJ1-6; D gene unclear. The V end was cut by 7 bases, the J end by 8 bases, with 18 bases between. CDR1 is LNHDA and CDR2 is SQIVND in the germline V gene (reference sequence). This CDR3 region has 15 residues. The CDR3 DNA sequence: TGTGCCAGTACACGAACCGGGTCGGATCATTCACCCCTCCACTTT. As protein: CASTRTGSDHSPLHF.

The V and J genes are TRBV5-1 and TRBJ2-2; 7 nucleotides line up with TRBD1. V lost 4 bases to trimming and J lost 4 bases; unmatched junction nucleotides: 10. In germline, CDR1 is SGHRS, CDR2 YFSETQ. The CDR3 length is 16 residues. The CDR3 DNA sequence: TGCGCCAGCAGCGGACAGGTTGGCGGCTTCACCGGGGAGCTGTTTTTT. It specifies CASSGQVGGFTGELFF.

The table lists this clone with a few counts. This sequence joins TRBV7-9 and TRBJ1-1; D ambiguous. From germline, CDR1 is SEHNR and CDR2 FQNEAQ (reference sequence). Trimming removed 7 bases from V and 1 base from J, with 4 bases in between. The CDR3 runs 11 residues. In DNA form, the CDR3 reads TGTGCCAGCACCCAGAACACTGAAGCTTTCTTT. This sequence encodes CASTQNTEAFF.

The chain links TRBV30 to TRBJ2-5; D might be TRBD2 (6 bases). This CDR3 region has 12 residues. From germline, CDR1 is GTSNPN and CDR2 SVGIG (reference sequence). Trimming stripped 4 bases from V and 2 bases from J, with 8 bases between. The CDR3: CAWNGGQETQYF. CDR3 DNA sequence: TGTGCCTGGAACGGGGGACAAGAGACCCAGTACTTC.

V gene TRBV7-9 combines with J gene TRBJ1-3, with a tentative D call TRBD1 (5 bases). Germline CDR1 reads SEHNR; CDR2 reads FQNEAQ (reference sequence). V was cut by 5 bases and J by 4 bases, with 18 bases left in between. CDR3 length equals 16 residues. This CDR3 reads CASSQGRARTGNTIYF. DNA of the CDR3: TGTGCCAGCAGCCAGGGCCGGGCGAGAACAGGAAACACCATATATTTT.

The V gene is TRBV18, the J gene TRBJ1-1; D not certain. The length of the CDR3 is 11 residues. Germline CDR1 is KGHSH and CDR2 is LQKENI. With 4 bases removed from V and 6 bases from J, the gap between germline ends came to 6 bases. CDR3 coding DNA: TGTGCCAGCTCACGCGAGTCTGAAGCTTTCTTT. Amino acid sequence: CASSRESEAFF.